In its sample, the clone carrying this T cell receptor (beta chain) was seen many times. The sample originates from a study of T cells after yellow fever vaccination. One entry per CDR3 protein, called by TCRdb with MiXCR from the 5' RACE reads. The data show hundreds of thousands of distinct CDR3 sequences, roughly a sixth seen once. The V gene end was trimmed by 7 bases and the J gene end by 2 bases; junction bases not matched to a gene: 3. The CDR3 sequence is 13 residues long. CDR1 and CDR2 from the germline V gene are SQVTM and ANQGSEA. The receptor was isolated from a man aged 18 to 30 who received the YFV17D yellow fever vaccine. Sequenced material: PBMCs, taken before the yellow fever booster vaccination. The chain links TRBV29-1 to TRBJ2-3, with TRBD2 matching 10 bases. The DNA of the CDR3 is TGCAGCGCTAGCGGGGGCCTCACAGATACGCAGTATTTT. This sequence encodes CSASGGLTDTQYF.